The 12 T cell receptor beta chains below were found in one sample sequenced in a study of beta chain features in type 1 diabetes. The study reverse transcribed the entire isolated RNA, so it sequenced expressed TCRB transcripts. Sequencing used immunoSEQ multiplex PCR; TCRdb keeps in-frame clones, though not all of them. The top ten hold around 0.02% of the sample, which has 900,000 or so clones, around a sixth seen once. The sample consisted of naive CD4+ T cells from blood. All receptors derive from a young woman in good health.

This clone was counted once. The chain combines TRBV7-2 with TRBJ1-2; D is possibly TRBD1 (5 bases). Germline lookup yields CDR1 SGHTA and CDR2 FQGNSA. This CDR3 has 14 residues. The V and J ends lost 5 bases and 6 bases respectively, with 16 bases between them. In DNA form, the CDR3 reads TGTGCCAGCAGCCGAGGCCGGAGGGGTGATGGCTACACCTTC. Translating gives CASSRGRRGDGYTF.

As for this clone: The sample carries other DNA sequences with the same CDR3. V is TRBV7-2 and J is TRBJ1-5; D remains unclear. The germline CDR1 and CDR2 sequences are SGHTA and FQGNSA. V was clipped by 3 bases and J by 2 bases, with 8 bases between them. This CDR3 comprises 14 residues. Here the CDR3 DNA reads TGTGCCAGCAGCTTCAGCTCGGGCAATCAGCCCCAGCATTTT. Amino acid sequence: CASSFSSGNQPQHF. Combining the CDR3 with reference TRBV7-2 and TRBJ1-5 gives the whole variable domain GAGVSQSPSNKVTEKGKDVELRCDPISGHTALYWYRQSLGQGLEFLIYFQGNSAPDKSGLPSDRFSAERTGGSVSTLTIQRTQQEDSAVYLCASSFSSGNQPQHFGDGTRLSIL.

This sequence joins TRBV15 and TRBJ2-5; D not certain. The CDR3 spans 14 residues. With 0 bases removed from V and 0 bases from J, the gap between germline ends came to 5 bases. Germline V CDR1 and CDR2: LNHNV, YYDKDF (reference sequence). The CDR3 sequence is CATSRDGYQETQYF. The CDR3, as DNA: TGTGCCACCAGCAGAGATGGGTACCAAGAGACCCAGTACTTC.

A few counts support this clone. The chain couples TRBV15 to TRBJ1-5; a possible D gene is TRBD1 (5 bases). V was shortened by 0 bases and J by 4 bases, with 13 bases between the two germline ends. Germline V CDR1 and CDR2: LNHNV, YYDKDF (reference sequence). The CDR3 length is 16 residues. DNA of the CDR3: TGTGCCACCAGCAGAGATCTCAGGGTGGAGAATCAGCCCCAGCATTTT. Protein: CATSRDLRVENQPQHF.

The genes are TRBV2 and TRBJ2-2, with 9 bases aligning to TRBD1. Germline CDR1 reads SNHLY; CDR2 reads FYNNEI. J lost 2 bases, V lost 5 bases, and 3 bases had no gene match. The CDR3 extends over 15 amino acids. CDR3 sequence reads: CASSWDRVNTGELFF. The CDR3 coding sequence is TGTGCCAGCAGTTGGGACAGGGTAAACACCGGGGAGCTGTTTTTT.

A note on this clone: Other DNA sequences in the same sample also yield this CDR3. The chain carries TRBV28 and TRBJ1-2; TRBD1 agrees at 7 bases. Per germline, CDR1 MDHEN and CDR2 SYDVKM. CDR3 length equals 13 residues. The junction had 1 base not matched to a gene; V was cut back by 2 bases and J by 4 bases. This CDR3 reads CASSLRDSYGYTF. The CDR3 DNA is TGTGCCAGCAGTTTACGGGACAGCTATGGCTACACCTTC.

This chain connects TRBV12-5 to TRBJ1-1; no reliable D call. This CDR3 has 11 amino acids. Germline V gene sequence: CDR1 LGHNT, CDR2 FRNRAP. Trimming took off 7 bases at V and 3 bases at J, with 6 bases between the two ends. The CDR3 DNA is TGTGCTAGTGCCAAAGACACTGAAGCTTTCTTT. The encoded protein is CASAKDTEAFF. The full variable domain, its missing parts supplied by reference TRBV12-5 and TRBJ1-1, is DARVTQTPRHKVTEMGQEVTMRCQPILGHNTVFWYRQTMMQGLELLAYFRNRAPLDDSGMPKDRFSAEMPDATLATLKIQPSEPRDSAVYFCASAKDTEAFFGQGTRLTVV.

This clone was counted between two and nine times. This sequence joins TRBV5-1 and TRBJ2-1, with 7 bases fitting TRBD2. The CDR3 spans 14 residues. Looked up from germline, CDR1 is SGHRS and CDR2 is YFSETQ. The V gene end was trimmed by 3 bases and the J gene end by 6 bases; junction bases not matched to a gene: 6. DNA of the CDR3: TGCGCCAGCAGCTACCGCACGGGAGGCAATGAGCAGTTCTTC. Amino acids: CASSYRTGGNEQFF.

The genes are TRBV9 and TRBJ2-1; D gene uncertain. Germline CDR1 reads SGDLS; CDR2 reads YYNGEE. This CDR3 contains 14 residues. V lost 0 bases and J lost 6, with 10 bases in between. The CDR3 DNA reads as TGTGCCAGCAGCGTAGCTATCAGAGGCAATGAGCAGTTCTTC. It yields the protein CASSVAIRGNEQFF.

There are a few counts of this clone. The rearrangement joins TRBV7-8 to TRBJ1-2, with 9 bases that match TRBD1. Germline V gene sequence: CDR1 SGHVS, CDR2 FQNEAQ. With 5 bases clipped from V and 5 bases from J, the junction kept 9 bases outside the gene matches. This CDR3 is built from 15 residues. The CDR3 reads CASSDHDRGWYGYTF. CDR3 DNA sequence: TGTGCCAGCAGCGACCATGACAGGGGGTGGTATGGCTACACCTTC.

This clone was observed a handful of times. The J gene is TRBJ2-1, the V gene TRBV29-1, with D tentatively TRBD1 (7 bases). CDR1 is SQVTM and CDR2 is ANQGSEA in the germline V gene. V lost 3 bases to trimming and J lost 4 bases, with 13 bases between them. The CDR3 runs to 14 residues. The DNA of the CDR3 is TGCAGCGTTGAGTGGCAGGGGGGATACAATGAGCAGTTCTTC. Protein product: CSVEWQGGYNEQFF.

V and J are TRBV19 and TRBJ2-3; D possibly corresponds to TRBD2 (5 bases). The CDR3 contains 13 residues. V gave up 5 bases and J gave up 6 bases, with 12 bases separating them. Germline V CDR1 and CDR2: LNHDA, SQIVND (reference sequence). Here the CDR3 DNA reads TGTGCCAGTAGTTCGAGGCTAGCCGATACGCAGTATTTT. Protein sequence: CASSSRLADTQYF.